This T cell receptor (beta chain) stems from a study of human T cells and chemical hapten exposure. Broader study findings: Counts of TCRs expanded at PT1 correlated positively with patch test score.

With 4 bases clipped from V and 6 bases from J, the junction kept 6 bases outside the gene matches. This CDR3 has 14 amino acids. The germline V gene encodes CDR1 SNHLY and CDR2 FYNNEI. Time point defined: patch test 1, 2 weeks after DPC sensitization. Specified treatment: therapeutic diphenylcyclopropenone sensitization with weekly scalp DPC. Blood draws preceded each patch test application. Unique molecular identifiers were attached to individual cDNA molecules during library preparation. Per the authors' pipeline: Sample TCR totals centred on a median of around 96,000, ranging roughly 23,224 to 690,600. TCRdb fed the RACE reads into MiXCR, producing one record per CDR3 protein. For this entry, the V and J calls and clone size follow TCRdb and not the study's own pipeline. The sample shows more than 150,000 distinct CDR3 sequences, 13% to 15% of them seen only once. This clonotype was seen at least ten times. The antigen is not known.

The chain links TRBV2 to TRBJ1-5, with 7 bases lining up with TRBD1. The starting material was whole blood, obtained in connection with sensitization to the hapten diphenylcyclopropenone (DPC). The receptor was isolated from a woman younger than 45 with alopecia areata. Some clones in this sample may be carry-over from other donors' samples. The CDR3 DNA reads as TGTGCCAGCAGTGTGGCGGGGGACAGTCAGCCCCAGCATTTT. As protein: CASSVAGDSQPQHF.